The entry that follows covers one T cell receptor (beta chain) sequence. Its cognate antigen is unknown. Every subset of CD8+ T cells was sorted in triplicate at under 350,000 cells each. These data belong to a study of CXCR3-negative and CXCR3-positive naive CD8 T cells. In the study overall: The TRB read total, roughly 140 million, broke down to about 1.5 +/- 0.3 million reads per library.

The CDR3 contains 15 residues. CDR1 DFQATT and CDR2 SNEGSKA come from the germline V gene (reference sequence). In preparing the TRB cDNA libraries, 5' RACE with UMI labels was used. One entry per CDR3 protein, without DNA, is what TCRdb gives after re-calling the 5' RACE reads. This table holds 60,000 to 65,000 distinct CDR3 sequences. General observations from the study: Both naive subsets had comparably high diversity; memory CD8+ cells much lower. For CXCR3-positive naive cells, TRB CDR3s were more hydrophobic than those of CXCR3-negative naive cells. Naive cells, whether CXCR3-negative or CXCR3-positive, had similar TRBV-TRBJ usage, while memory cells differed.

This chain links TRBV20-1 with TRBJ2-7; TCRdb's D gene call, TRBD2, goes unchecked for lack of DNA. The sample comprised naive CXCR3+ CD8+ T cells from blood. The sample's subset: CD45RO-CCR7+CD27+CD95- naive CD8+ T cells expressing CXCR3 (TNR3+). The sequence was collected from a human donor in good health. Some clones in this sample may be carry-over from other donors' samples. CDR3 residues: CSARRLAGTTYEQYF.